The present TCR beta chain was sequenced within a study of CD8 T cells in ankylosing spondylitis. The study's findings and limits: Reported data indicate significant enrichment of disease-linked clones within matched ankylosing spondylitis synovial fluid. Characteristic of ankylosing spondylitis blood, it appeared, was a TCR beta motif comprising roughly 8 highly homologous variants.

Researchers built TCR beta libraries using quantitative 5'-RACE with molecular barcodes. Each CDR3 protein is one row after TCRdb ran MiXCR on the 5' RACE reads. The table has under 250,000 distinct CDR3 sequences, 25% to 30% seen once; the top ten hold approximately 6.6%. With regard to this clonotype: The antigen remains undetermined.

The V gene's germline CDR1 is SGHDT and CDR2 YYEEEE. V lost 3 bases and J lost 4, with 14 bases in between. This CDR3 contains 15 residues. The sample taken for sequencing was blood, either unsorted or a sorted T cell fraction (not recorded which). The clonotype comes from a male donor with ankylosing spondylitis or in good health (not recorded which). The chain has TRBV5-6 and TRBJ2-1; D unresolved. The CDR3 spells CASSSDLVVYNEQFF. CDR3 nucleotide sequence: TGTGCCAGCAGCTCTGACCTCGTCGTGTACAATGAGCAGTTCTTC.